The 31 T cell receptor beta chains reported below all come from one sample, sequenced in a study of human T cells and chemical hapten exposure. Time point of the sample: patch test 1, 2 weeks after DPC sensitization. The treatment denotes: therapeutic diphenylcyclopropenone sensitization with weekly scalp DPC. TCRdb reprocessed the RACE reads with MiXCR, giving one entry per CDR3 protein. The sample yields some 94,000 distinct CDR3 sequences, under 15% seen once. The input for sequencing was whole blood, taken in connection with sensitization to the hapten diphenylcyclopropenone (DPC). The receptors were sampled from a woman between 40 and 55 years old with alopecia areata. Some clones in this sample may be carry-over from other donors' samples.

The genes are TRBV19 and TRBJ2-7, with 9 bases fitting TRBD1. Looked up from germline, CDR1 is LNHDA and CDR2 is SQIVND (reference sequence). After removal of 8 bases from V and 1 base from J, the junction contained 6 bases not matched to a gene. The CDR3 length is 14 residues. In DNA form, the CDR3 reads TGTGCCAGTGTACCGGGACAGGGTTCCTACGAGCAGTACTTC. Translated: CASVPGQGSYEQYF.

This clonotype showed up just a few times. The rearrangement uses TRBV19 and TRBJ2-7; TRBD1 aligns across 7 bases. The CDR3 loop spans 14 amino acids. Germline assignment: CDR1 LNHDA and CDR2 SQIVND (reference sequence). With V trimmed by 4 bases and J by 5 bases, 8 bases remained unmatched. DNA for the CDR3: TGTGCCAGTAGTACTCCTGACAGGGTCCACGAGCAGTACTTC. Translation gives CASSTPDRVHEQYF.

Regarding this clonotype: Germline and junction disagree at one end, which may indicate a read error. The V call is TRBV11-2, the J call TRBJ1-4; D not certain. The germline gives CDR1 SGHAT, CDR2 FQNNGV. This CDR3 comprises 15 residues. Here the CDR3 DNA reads TGTGTCAGCAGCTTAGTGGGATCGGCTAATGAAAAACTGTTTTTT. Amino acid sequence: CVSSLVGSANEKLFF.

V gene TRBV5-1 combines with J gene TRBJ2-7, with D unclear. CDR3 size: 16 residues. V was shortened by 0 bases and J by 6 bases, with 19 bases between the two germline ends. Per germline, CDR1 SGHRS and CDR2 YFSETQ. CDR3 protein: CASSLAGSTLVGEQYF. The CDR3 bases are TGCGCCAGCAGCTTGGCCGGCAGCACCCTAGTAGGCGAGCAGTACTTC.

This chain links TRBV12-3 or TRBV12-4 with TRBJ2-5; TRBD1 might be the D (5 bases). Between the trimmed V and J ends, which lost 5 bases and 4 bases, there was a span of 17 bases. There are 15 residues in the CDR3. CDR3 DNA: TGTGCCAGCAGTCTGGCCCGGGTCAGGGTAGAGACCCAGTACTTC. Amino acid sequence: CASSLARVRVETQYF.

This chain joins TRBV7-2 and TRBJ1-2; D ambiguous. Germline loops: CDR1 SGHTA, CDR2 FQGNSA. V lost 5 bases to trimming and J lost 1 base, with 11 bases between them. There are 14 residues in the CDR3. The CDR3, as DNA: TGTGCCAGCAGCCCCCAGGAGGGTAACTATGGCTACACCTTC. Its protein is CASSPQEGNYGYTF.

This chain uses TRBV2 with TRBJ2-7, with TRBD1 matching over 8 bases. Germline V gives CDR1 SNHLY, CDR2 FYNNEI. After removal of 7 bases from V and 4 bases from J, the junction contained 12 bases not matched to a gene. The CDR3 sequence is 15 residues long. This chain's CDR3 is CASILRPGGNYEQYF. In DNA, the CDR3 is TGTGCCAGCATTTTACGGCCAGGGGGCAATTACGAGCAGTACTTC.

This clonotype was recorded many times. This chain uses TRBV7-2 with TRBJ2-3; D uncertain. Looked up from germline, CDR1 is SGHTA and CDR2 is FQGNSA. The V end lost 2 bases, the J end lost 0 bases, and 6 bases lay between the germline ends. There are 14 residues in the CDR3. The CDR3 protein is CASSLPISTDTQYF. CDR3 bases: TGTGCCAGCAGCTTACCCATAAGCACAGATACGCAGTATTTT. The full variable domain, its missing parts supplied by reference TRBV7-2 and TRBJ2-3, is GAGVSQSPSNKVTEKGKDVELRCDPISGHTALYWYRQSLGQGLEFLIYFQGNSAPDKSGLPSDRFSAERTGGSVSTLTIQRTQQEDSAVYLCASSLPISTDTQYFGPGTRLTVL.

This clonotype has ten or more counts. The CDR3 DNA sequence: TGCAGTGCTAGTAGGGACAGGTACAATGAGCAGTTCTTC. Translated, it gives CSASRDRYNEQFF. The chain recombines TRBV20-1 with TRBJ2-1; TRBD1 aligns across 8 bases. V was clipped by 3 bases and J by 4 bases; unmatched bases: 2. The CDR3 loop spans 13 amino acids. CDR1 DFQATT and CDR2 SNEGSKA come from the germline V gene (reference sequence).

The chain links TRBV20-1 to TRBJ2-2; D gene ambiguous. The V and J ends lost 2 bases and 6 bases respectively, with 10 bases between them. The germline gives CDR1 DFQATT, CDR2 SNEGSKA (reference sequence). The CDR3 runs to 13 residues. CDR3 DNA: TGCAGTGCTAGAACCCGTGGAGCCGGGGAGCTGTTTTTT. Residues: CSARTRGAGELFF.

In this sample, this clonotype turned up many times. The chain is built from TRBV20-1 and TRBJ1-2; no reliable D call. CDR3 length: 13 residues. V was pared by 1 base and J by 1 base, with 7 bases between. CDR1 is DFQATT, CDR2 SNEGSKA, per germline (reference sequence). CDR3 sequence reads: CSARGGINYGYTF. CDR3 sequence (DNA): TGCAGTGCTAGAGGAGGGATTAACTATGGCTACACCTTC.

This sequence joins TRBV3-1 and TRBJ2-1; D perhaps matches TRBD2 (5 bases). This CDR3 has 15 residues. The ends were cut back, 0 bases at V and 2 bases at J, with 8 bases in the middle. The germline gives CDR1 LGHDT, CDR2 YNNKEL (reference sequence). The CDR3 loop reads CASSQESLAYNEQFF. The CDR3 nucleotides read TGTGCCAGCAGCCAAGAATCACTAGCCTACAATGAGCAGTTCTTC.

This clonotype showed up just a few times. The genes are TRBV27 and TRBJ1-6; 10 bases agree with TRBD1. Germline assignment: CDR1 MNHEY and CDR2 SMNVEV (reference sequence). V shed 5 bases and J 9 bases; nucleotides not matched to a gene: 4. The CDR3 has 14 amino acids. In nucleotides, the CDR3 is TGTGCCAGCAGTGCGGGACAGGGGTTTTCACCCCTCCACTTT. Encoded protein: CASSAGQGFSPLHF.

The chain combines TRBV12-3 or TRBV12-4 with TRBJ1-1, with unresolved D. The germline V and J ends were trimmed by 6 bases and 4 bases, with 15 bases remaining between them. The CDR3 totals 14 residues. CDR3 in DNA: TGTGCCAGCAGGCCTCGGCGGGGAGGCACTGAAGCTTTCTTT. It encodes CASRPRRGGTEAFF.

The CDR3 sequence is CSARPKQLNTEAFF. The CDR3 DNA sequence: TGCAGTGCTAGACCTAAACAGCTGAACACTGAAGCTTTCTTT. The J gene is TRBJ1-1, the V gene TRBV20-1, with D unclear. Germline V gene lookup returns CDR1 DFQATT and CDR2 SNEGSKA (reference sequence). The CDR3 runs 14 residues. The ends were cut back, 2 bases at V and 0 bases at J, with 10 bases in the middle.

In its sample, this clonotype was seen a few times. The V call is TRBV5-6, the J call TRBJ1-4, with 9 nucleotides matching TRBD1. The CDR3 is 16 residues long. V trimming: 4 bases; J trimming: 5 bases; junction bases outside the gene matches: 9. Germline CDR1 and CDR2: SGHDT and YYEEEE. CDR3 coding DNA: TGTGCCAGCAGCGCGCGACAGGGGGGGCCAAATGAAAAACTGTTTTTT. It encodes CASSARQGGPNEKLFF.

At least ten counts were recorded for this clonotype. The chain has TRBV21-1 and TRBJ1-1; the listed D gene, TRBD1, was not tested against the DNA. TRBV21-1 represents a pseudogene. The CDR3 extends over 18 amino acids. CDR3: CASSTQDRGGHLNTEAFF. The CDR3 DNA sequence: TGTGCCAGCAGCACCCAGGACAGGGGGGGACATTTGAACACTGAAGCTTTCTTT.

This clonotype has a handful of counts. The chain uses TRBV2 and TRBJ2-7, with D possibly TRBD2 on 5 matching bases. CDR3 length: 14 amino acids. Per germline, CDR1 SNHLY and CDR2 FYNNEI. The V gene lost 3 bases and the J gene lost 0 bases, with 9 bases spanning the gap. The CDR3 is CASSEFGSSYEQYF. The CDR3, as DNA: TGTGCCAGCAGTGAGTTTGGGAGCTCCTACGAGCAGTACTTC.

CDR3: CATSDNTGDTEAFF. CDR3 coding DNA: TGTGCCACCAGTGACAATACAGGGGACACTGAAGCTTTCTTT. The V gene is TRBV24-1, the J gene TRBJ1-1, with TRBD1 matching 7 bases. Germline CDR1 KGHDR, CDR2 SFDVKD. Trimming removed 4 bases from V and 3 bases from J; junction bases left unmatched: 4. The CDR3 has 14 residues.

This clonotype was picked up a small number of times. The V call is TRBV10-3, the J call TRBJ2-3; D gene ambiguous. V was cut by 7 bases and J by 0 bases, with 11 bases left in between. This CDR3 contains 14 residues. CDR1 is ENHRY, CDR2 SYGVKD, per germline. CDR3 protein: CAITPGSSTDTQYF. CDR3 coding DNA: TGTGCCATCACGCCGGGTTCTAGCACAGATACGCAGTATTTT.

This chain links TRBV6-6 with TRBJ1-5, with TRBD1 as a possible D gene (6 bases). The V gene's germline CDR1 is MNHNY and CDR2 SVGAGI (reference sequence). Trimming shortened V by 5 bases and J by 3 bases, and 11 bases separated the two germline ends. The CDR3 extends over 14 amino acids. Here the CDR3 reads CASSSGQHNQPQHF. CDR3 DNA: TGTGCCAGCAGTAGCGGACAGCACAATCAGCCCCAGCATTTT.

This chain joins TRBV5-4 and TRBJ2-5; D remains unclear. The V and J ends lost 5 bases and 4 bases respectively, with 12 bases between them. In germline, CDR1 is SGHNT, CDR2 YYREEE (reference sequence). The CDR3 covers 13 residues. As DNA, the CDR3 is TGTGCCAGCAGGGTTCCTCCGGGAGAGACCCAGTACTTC. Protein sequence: CASRVPPGETQYF.

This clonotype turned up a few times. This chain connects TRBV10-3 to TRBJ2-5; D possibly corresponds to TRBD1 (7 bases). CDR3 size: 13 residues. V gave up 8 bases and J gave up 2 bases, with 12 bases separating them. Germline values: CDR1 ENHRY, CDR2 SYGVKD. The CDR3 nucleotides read TGTGCCATCGCGGGACAGCAACAAGAGACCCAGTACTTC. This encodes CAIAGQQQETQYF.

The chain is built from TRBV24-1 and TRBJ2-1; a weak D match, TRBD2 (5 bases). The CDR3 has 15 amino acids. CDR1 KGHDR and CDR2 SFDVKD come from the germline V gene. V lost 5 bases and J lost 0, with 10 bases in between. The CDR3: CATSVGAASYNEQFF. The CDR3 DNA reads TGTGCCACCAGTGTGGGAGCCGCCTCCTACAATGAGCAGTTCTTC.

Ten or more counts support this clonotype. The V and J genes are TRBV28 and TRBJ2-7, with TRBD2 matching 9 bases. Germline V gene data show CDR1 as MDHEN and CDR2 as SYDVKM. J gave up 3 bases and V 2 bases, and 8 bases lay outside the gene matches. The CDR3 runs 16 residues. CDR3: CASSLGGGRAVYEQYF. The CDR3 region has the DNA TGTGCCAGCAGTTTAGGGGGCGGGAGGGCCGTCTACGAGCAGTACTTC.

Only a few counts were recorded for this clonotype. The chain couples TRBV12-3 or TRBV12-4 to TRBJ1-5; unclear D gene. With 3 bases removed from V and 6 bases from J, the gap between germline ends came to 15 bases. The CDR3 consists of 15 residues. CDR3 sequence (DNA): TGTGCCAGCAGTTTGGGTCAGTCTCTCCCTCAGCCCCAGCATTTT. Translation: CASSLGQSLPQPQHF.

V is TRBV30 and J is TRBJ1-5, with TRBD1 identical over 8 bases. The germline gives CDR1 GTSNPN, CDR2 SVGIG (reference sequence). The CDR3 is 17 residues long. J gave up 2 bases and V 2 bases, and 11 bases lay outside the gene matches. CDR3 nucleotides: TGTGCCTGGAGTCTTCGACGACAGGGGTTGGGCAATCAGCCCCAGCATTTT. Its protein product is CAWSLRRQGLGNQPQHF. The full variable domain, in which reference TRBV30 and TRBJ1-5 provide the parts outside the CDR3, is SQTIHQWPATLVQPVGSPLSLECTVEGTSNPNLYWYRQAAGRGLQLLFYSVGIGQISSEVPQNLSASRPQDRQFILSSKKLLLSDSGFYLCAWSLRRQGLGNQPQHFGDGTRLSIL.

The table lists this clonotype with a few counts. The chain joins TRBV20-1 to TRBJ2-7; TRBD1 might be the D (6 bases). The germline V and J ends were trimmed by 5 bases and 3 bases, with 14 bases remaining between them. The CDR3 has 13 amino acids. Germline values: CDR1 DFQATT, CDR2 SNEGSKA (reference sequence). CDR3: CSARDGQLYEQYF. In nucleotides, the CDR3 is TGCAGTGCTCGCGACGGACAGCTCTACGAGCAGTACTTC.

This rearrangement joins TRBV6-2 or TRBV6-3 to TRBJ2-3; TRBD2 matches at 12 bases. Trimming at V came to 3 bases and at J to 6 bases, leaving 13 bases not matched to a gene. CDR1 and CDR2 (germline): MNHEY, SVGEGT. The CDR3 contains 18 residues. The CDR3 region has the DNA TGTGCCAGCAGTTATACCCCCGCTAGCGGGAGGGCCTCGGATACGCAGTATTTT. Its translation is CASSYTPASGRASDTQYF.

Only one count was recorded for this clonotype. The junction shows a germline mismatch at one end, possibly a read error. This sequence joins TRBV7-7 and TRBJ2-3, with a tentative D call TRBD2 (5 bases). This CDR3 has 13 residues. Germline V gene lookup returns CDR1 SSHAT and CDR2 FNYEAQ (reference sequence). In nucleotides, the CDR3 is TGTGCTAGCAGCCTGGGAGTCACAGATACGCAGTATTTT. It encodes CASSLGVTDTQYF. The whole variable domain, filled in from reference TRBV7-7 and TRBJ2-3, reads GAGVSQSPRYKVTKRGQDVTLRCDPISSHATLYWYQQALGQGPEFLTYFNYEAQPDKSGLPSDRFSAERPEGSISTLTIQRTEQRDSAMYRCASSLGVTDTQYFGPGTRLTVL.

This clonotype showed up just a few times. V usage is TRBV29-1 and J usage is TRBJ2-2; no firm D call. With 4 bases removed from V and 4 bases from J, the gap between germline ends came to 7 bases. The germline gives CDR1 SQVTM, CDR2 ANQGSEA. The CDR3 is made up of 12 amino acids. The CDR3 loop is CSVGPSTGELFF. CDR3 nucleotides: TGCAGCGTTGGCCCCTCCACCGGGGAGCTGTTTTTT.